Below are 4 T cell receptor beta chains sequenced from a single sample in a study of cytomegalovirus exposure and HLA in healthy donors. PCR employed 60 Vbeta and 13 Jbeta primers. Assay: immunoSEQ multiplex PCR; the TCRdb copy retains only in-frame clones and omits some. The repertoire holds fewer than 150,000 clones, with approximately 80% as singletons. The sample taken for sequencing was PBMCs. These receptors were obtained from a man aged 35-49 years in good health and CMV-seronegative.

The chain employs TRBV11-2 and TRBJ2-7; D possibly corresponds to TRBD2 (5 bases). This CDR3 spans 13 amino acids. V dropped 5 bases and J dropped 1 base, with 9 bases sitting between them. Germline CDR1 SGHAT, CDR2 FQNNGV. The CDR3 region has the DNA TGTGCCAGCAGCCCGCGGGCGTCCTACGAGCAGTACTTC. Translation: CASSPRASYEQYF.

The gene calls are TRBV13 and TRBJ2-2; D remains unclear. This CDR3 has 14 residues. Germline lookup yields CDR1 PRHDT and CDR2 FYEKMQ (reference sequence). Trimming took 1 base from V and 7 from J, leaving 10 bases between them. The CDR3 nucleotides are TGTGCCAGCAGCTTAGCCCTATTGAGCGGGGAGCTGTTTTTT. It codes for CASSLALLSGELFF.

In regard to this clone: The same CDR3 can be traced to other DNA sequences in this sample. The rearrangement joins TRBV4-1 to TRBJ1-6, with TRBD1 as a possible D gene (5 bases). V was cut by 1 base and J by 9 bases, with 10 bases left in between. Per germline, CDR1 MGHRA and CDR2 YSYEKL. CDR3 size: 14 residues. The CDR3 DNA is TGCGCCAGCAGCCAAGCTCCGGGGGGTTCACCCCTCCACTTT. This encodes CASSQAPGGSPLHF.

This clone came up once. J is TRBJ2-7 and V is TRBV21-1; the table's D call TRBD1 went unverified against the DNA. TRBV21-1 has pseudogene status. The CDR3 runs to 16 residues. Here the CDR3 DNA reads TGTGCCAGCAGCAAATGTTGGGACAGTATGGACTACGAGCAGTACTTC. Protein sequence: CASSKCWDSMDYEQYF.